This T cell receptor (beta chain) is drawn from a study of cytomegalovirus exposure and HLA in healthy donors. The study, taken as a whole, reports: Overall, some 160 TCR beta chains were annotated as cytomegalovirus-associated.

Germline-derived CDR1 and CDR2 are MGHRA and YSYEKL. The CDR3 covers 16 residues. Trimming removed 4 bases at V and 0 bases at J, with 15 bases between. The PCR contained 60 Vbeta and 13 Jbeta primers. The repertoire was sequenced with immunoSEQ multiplex PCR; TCRdb's copy has only in-frame clones and lacks some. The sample shows approximately 100,000 clones, 75% to 85% of them seen only once. On this clone: Its antigen is not known.

The sample was PBMCs. The genes are TRBV4-1 and TRBJ1-1; no clear D gene. This TCR was sampled from a man between 18 and 35 years old in good health and CMV-seropositive. The CDR3, as DNA: TGCGCCAGCAGCCTATACGACTCGGCTATGAACACTGAAGCTTTCTTT. The encoded protein is CASSLYDSAMNTEAFF.